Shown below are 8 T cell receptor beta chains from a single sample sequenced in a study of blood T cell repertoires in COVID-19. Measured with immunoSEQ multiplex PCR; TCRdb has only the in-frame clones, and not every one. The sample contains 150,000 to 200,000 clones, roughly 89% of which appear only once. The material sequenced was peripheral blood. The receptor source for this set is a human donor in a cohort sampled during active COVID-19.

Here the CDR3 DNA reads TGTGCCAGCTCACCACCACAGACAGGGGCAGAAGCTTTCTTT. Translation: CASSPPQTGAEAFF. This chain joins TRBV18 and TRBJ1-1; TRBD1 matches at 8 bases. Germline CDR1 is KGHSH and CDR2 is LQKENI. J gave up 8 bases and V 0 bases, and 5 bases lay outside the gene matches. This CDR3 is 14 amino acids long.

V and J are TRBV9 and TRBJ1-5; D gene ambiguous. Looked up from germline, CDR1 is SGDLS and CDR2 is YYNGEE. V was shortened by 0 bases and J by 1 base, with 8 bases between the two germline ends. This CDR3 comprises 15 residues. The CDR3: CASSVAGMSNQPQHF. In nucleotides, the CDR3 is TGTGCCAGCAGCGTAGCGGGTATGAGCAATCAGCCCCAGCATTTT.

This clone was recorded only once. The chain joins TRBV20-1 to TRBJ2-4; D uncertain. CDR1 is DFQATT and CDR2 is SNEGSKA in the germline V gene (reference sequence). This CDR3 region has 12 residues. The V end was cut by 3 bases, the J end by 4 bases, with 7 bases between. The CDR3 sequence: CSASTAKNIQYF. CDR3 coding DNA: TGCAGTGCTAGTACTGCGAAAAACATTCAGTACTTC.

The CDR3 reads CASSPGTYNEQFF. The DNA of the CDR3 is TGTGCCAGCAGTCCCGGGACTTACAATGAGCAGTTCTTC. The chain employs TRBV12-3 or TRBV12-4 and TRBJ2-1, with a weak D call TRBD2 (6 bases). The CDR3 is 13 amino acids. The germline V and J ends were trimmed by 5 bases and 4 bases, with 9 bases remaining between them.

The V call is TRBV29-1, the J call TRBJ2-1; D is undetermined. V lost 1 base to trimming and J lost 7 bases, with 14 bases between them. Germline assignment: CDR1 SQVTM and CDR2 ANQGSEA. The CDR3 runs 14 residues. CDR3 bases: TGCAGCGTTGAAGGTCCGACACCTACAAATGAGCAGTTCTTC. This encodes CSVEGPTPTNEQFF.

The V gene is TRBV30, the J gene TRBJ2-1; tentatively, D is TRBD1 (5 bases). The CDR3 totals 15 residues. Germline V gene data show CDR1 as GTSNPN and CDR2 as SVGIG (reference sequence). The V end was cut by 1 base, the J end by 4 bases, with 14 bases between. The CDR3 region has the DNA TGTGCCTGGAGTGGGCAGGGTAATTTATACAATGAGCAGTTCTTC. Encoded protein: CAWSGQGNLYNEQFF.

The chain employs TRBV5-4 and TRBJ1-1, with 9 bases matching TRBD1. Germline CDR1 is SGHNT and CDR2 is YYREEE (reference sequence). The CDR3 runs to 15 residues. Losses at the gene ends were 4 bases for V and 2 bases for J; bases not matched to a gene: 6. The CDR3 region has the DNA TGTGCCAGCAGCGGCTGGGGACAGGGTAACACTGAAGCTTTCTTT. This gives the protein CASSGWGQGNTEAFF.

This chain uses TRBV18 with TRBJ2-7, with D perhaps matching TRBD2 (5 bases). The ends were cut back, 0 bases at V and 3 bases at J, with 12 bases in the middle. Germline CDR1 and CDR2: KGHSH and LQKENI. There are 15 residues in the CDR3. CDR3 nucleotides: TGTGCCAGCTCACCACCGAGCGGAGCCGACTACGAGCAGTACTTC. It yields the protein CASSPPSGADYEQYF.